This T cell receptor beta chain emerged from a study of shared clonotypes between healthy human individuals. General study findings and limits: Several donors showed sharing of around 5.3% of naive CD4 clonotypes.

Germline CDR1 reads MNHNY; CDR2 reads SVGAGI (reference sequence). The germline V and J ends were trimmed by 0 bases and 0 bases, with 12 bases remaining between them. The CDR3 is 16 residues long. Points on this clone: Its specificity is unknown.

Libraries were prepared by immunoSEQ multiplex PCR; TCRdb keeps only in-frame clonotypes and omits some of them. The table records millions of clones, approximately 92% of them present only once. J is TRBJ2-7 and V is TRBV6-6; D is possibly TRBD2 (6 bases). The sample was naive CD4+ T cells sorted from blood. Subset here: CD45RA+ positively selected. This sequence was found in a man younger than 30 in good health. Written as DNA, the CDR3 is TGTGCCAGCAGTTACTCGACTAGTCCGTACTCCTACGAGCAGTACTTC. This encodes CASSYSTSPYSYEQYF.